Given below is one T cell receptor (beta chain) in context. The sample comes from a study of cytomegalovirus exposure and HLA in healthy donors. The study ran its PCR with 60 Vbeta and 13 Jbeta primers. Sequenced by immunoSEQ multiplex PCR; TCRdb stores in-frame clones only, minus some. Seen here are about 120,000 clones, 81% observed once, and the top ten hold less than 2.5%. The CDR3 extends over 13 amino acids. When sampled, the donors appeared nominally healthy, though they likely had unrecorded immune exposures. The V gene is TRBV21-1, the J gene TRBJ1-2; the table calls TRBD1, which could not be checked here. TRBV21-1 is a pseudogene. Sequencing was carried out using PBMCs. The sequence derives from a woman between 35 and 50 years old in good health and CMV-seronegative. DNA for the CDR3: TGTGCCAGACGGACAGGGGAGGACTATGGCTACACCTTC. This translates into CARRTGEDYGYTF.